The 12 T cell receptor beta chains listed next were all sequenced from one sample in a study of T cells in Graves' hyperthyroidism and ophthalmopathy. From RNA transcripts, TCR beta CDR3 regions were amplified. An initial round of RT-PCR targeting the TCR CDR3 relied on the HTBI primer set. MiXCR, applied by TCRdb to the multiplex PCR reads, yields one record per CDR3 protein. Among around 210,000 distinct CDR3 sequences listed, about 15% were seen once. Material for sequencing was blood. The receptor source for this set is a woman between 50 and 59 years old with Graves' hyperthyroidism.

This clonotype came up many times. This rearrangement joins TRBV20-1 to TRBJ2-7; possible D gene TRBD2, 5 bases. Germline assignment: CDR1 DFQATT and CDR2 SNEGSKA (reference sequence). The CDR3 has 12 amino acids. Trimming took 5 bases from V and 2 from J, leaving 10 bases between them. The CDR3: CSAPRETYEQYF. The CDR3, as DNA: TGCAGTGCTCCTCGGGAAACCTACGAGCAGTACTTC.

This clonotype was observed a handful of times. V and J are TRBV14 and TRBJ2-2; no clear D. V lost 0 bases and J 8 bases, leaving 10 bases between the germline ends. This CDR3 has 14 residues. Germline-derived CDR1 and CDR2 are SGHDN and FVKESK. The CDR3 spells CASSQEYSGGELFF. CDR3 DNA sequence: TGTGCCAGCAGCCAAGAATACTCCGGAGGGGAGCTGTTTTTT.

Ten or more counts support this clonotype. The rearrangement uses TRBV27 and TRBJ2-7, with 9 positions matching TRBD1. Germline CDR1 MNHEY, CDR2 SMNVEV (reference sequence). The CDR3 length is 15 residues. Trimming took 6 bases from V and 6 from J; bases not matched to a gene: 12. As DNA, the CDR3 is TGTGCCAGCAGGCCACCGGGGACAGGGCTTGGCGAGCAGTACTTC. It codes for CASRPPGTGLGEQYF.

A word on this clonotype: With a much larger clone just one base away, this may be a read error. CDR3 residues: CASTKTGLTNYGYTF. CDR3 nucleotide sequence: TGTGCCAGCACTAAGACAGGACTAACTAACTATGGCTACACCTTC. The V gene is TRBV11-2, the J gene TRBJ1-2, with D perhaps TRBD1 (6 bases). V lost 7 bases and J 0 bases, leaving 15 bases between the germline ends. The CDR3 covers 15 residues. The germline CDR1 and CDR2 sequences are SGHAT and FQNNGV.

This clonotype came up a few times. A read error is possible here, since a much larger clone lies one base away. CDR3 bases: TGTGCCAGCAGGGCGGGAAGGGGACTAAGCACAGATACGCAGTATTTT. It translates to CASRAGRGLSTDTQYF. V is TRBV6-1 and J is TRBJ2-3, with 7 bases identical to TRBD2. This CDR3 has 16 residues. J was trimmed by 0 bases and V by 6 bases; bases with no gene match: 9. Germline V gene sequence: CDR1 MNHNS, CDR2 SASEGT.

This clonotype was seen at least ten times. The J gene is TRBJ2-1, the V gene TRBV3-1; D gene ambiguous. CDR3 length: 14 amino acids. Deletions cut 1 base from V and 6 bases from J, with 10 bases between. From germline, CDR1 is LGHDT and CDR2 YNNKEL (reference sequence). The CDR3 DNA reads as TGTGCCAGCAGCCAAGCGGCAGGTCCCAATGAGCAGTTCTTC. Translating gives CASSQAAGPNEQFF.

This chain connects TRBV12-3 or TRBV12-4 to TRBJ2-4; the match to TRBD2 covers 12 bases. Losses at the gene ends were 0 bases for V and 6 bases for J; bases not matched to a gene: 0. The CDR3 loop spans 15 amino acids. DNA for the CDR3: TGTGCCAGCAGTTTAGCGGGACTAGCGGGAAACATTCAGTACTTC. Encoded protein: CASSLAGLAGNIQYF.

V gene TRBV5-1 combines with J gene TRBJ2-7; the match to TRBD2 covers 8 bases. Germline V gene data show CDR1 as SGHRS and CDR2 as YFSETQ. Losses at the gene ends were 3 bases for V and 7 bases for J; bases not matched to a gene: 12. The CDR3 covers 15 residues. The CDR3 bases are TGCGCCAGCAGCTCGACACTAGCGGAGGGGGGAGAGCAGTACTTC. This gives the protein CASSSTLAEGGEQYF. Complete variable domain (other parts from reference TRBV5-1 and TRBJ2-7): KAGVTQTPRYLIKTRGQQVTLSCSPISGHRSVSWYQQTPGQGLQFLFEYFSETQRNKGNFPGRFSGRQFSNSRSEMNVSTLELGDSALYLCASSSTLAEGGEQYFGPGTRLTVT.

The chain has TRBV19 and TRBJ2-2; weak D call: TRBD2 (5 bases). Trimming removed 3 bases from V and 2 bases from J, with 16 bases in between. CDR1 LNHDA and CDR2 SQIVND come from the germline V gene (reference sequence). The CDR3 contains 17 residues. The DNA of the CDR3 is TGTGCCAGTAGTATGATGGGATCGGGGTCCAACACCGGGGAGCTGTTTTTT. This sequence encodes CASSMMGSGSNTGELFF.

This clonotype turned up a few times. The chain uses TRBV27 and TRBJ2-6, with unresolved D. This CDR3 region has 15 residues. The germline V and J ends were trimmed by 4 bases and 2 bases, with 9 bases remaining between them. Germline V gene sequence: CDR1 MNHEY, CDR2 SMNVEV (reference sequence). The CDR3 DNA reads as TGTGCCAGCAGTTCCTTCCAGGCTGGGGCCAACGTCCTGACTTTC. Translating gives CASSSFQAGANVLTF.

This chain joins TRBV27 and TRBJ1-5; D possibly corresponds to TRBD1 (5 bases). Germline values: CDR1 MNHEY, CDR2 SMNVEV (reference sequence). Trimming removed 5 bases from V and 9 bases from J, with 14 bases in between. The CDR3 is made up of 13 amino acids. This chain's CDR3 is CASSRGPSWPQHF. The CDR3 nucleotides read TGTGCCAGCAGTCGGGGACCGAGCTGGCCCCAGCATTTT.

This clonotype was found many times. The CDR3 coding sequence is TGTGCCACCAGCAGAGACAGGGTCAGCTACACCTTC. Amino acid sequence: CATSRDRVSYTF. The gene calls are TRBV15 and TRBJ1-2, with D possibly matching TRBD1 (5 bases). Trimming took 0 bases from V and 9 from J, leaving 8 bases between them. CDR3 length: 12 residues. Germline V gene lookup returns CDR1 LNHNV and CDR2 YYDKDF (reference sequence). The entire variable domain, with the rest obtained from reference TRBV15 and TRBJ1-2, is as follows: DAMVIQNPRYQVTQFGKPVTLSCSQTLNHNVMYWYQQKSSQAPKLLFHYYDKDFNNEADTPDNFQSRRPNTSFCFLDIRSPGLGDTAMYLCATSRDRVSYTFGSGTRLTVV.